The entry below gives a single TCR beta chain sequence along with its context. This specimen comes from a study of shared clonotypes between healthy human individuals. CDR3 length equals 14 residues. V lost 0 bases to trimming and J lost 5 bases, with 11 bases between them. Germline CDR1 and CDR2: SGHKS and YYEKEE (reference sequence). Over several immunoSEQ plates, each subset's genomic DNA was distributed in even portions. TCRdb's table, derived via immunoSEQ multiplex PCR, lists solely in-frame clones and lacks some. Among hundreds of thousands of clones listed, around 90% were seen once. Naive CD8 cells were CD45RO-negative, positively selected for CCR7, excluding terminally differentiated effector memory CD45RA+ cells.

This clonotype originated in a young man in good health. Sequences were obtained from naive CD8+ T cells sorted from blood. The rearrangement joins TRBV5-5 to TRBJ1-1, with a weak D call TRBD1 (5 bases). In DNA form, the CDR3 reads TGTGCCAGCAGCTTGGTGGGGTGGGGGACTGAAGCTTTCTTT. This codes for CASSLVGWGTEAFF.